The 27 T cell receptor beta chains listed next were all sequenced from one sample in a study of PD-L1 blockade in urothelial cancer. Repertoires were generated with immunoSEQ multiplex PCR, while TCRdb's copy carries only in-frame clones and drops some. The sample records some 31,000 clones, 84% being singletons. The time point here: peripheral blood 6 weeks after treatment start. The source was PBMCs, collected around atezolizumab (anti-PD-L1) treatment. The receptor source for this set is a man aged 65-85 years with urothelial cancer.

This chain links TRBV13 with TRBJ1-2, with D possibly being TRBD1 (5 bases). CDR1 PRHDT and CDR2 FYEKMQ come from the germline V gene (reference sequence). With 4 bases removed from V and 7 bases from J, the gap between germline ends came to 16 bases. This CDR3 has 14 amino acids. CDR3 in amino acids: CASSYGRGDSGYTF. The DNA for the CDR3 is TGTGCCAGCAGCTACGGAAGGGGCGACTCTGGCTACACCTTC.

V usage is TRBV7-8 and J usage is TRBJ2-7; D might be TRBD1 (6 bases). V was clipped by 2 bases and J by 2 bases, with 10 bases between them. Germline CDR1 SGHVS, CDR2 FQNEAQ. The CDR3 runs 14 residues. DNA of the CDR3: TGTGCCAGCAGCTTACCCAGGGGAACCTACGAGCAGTACTTC. As protein: CASSLPRGTYEQYF. Combining the CDR3 with reference TRBV7-8 and TRBJ2-7 gives the whole variable domain GAGVSQSPRYKVAKRGQDVALRCDPISGHVSLFWYQQALGQGPEFLTYFQNEAQLDKSGLPSDRFFAERPEGSVSTLKIQRTQQEDSAVYLCASSLPRGTYEQYFGPGTRLTVT.

This clone was recorded once. This rearrangement joins TRBV21-1 to TRBJ1-4; the listed D gene, TRBD1, was not tested against the DNA. TRBV21-1 corresponds to a pseudogene. The CDR3 is made up of 19 amino acids. The CDR3 nucleotides read TGTGCCAGCAGCAAGAGCCTGACAGGGGAATTCGGCACTAATGAAAAACTGTTTTTT. Residues: CASSKSLTGEFGTNEKLFF.

V and J are TRBV11-1 and TRBJ2-3; 7 nucleotides align to TRBD1. The CDR3 length is 14 residues. Losses at the gene ends were 5 bases for V and 0 bases for J; bases not matched to a gene: 2. Germline V CDR1 and CDR2: SGHAT, FQDESV (reference sequence). This CDR3 is CASSRDRSTDTQYF. The CDR3 nucleotides are TGTGCCAGCAGCAGGGACAGAAGCACAGATACGCAGTATTTT.

The rearrangement uses TRBV5-1 and TRBJ1-2; unclear D gene. V dropped 4 bases and J dropped 0 bases, with 16 bases sitting between them. The germline gives CDR1 SGHRS, CDR2 YFSETQ. CDR3 length: 16 residues. CDR3 amino acids: CASSPMDGGPNYGYTF. CDR3 DNA sequence: TGCGCCAGCAGCCCCATGGACGGAGGCCCTAACTATGGCTACACCTTC.

The sample holds one count of this clone. This CDR3 is CASSPPQGAPLHF. The CDR3 DNA follows: TGTGCCAGCTCACCACCCCAGGGTGCACCCCTCCACTTT. The V and J genes are TRBV18 and TRBJ1-6; tentative D call: TRBD1 (5 bases). V gave up 0 bases and J gave up 11 bases, with 8 bases separating them. This CDR3 comprises 13 residues. Germline V CDR1 and CDR2: KGHSH, LQKENI.

The rearrangement joins TRBV7-3 to TRBJ1-1; D not resolved. CDR3 length: 14 residues. V was shortened by 6 bases and J by 1 base, with 12 bases between the two germline ends. Germline V gives CDR1 SGHTA, CDR2 FQGTGA. In DNA, the CDR3 is TGTGCCAGCAGAATGACCGGAGAGAACACTGAAGCTTTCTTT. Translating gives CASRMTGENTEAFF.

This clone was recorded only once. The chain carries TRBV28 and TRBJ2-2; weak D call: TRBD2 (5 bases). The germline CDR1 and CDR2 sequences are MDHEN and SYDVKM. Between the trimmed V and J ends, which lost 7 bases and 1 base, there was a span of 10 bases. This CDR3 spans 14 amino acids. The CDR3 sequence: CASTLRENTGELFF. The CDR3 DNA reads TGTGCCAGCACCCTGAGGGAGAACACCGGGGAGCTGTTTTTT.

V usage is TRBV5-6 and J usage is TRBJ1-1, with D possibly matching TRBD1 (5 bases). Looked up from germline, CDR1 is SGHDT and CDR2 is YYEEEE. V lost 2 bases to trimming and J lost 0 bases, with 11 bases between them. The CDR3 totals 15 residues. This CDR3 is CASSLPGLLNTEAFF. In nucleotides, the CDR3 is TGTGCCAGCAGCTTACCGGGACTCCTGAACACTGAAGCTTTCTTT.

The J gene is TRBJ1-2, the V gene TRBV5-1, with 11 bases lining up with TRBD1. Germline trimming cut 0 bases from V and 8 bases from J; bases unmatched to any gene: 3. The CDR3 is made up of 14 amino acids. Germline CDR1 SGHRS, CDR2 YFSETQ. CDR3: CASSLEDRGRGYTF. CDR3 nucleotide sequence: TGCGCCAGCAGCTTGGAGGACAGGGGGCGCGGCTACACCTTC.

This chain links TRBV7-8 with TRBJ2-1; D is ambiguous. The germline V gene encodes CDR1 SGHVS and CDR2 FQNEAQ. The CDR3 loop spans 13 amino acids. The V end lost 0 bases, the J end lost 10 bases, and 10 bases lay between the germline ends. The DNA of the CDR3 is TGTGCCAGCAGCTTAGCGTTGCGGAGCGAGCAGTTCTTC. This encodes CASSLALRSEQFF.

The chain uses TRBV5-4 and TRBJ2-7; D gene unclear. The V gene lost 2 bases and the J gene lost 5 bases, with 14 bases spanning the gap. Per germline, CDR1 SGHNT and CDR2 YYREEE (reference sequence). CDR3 length: 14 amino acids. CDR3 residues: CASSLERGRNEQYF. The DNA of the CDR3 is TGTGCCAGCAGCTTAGAGCGTGGTCGCAACGAGCAGTACTTC.

V gene TRBV7-2 combines with J gene TRBJ2-7; 10 bases fit TRBD1. The junction had 9 bases not matched to a gene; V was cut back by 5 bases and J by 5 bases. The CDR3 contains 15 residues. Per germline, CDR1 SGHTA and CDR2 FQGNSA. CDR3 amino acids: CASSRRQGAIDEQYF. The DNA for the CDR3 is TGTGCCAGCAGCCGCCGACAGGGGGCCATCGACGAGCAGTACTTC.

The rearrangement links TRBV21-1 to TRBJ1-1; the tabulated D call, TRBD1, remains unverified against the DNA. TRBV21-1 corresponds to a pseudogene. The CDR3 covers 16 residues. CDR3 sequence reads: CASSTLSGQANTEAFF. The CDR3 coding sequence is TGTGCCAGCAGCACTCTATCAGGACAGGCAAACACTGAAGCTTTCTTT.

The CDR3 coding sequence is TGTGCCATCAGTGAGTCAGTGGGCCCCTCAGAGACCCAGTACTTC. This codes for CAISESVGPSETQYF. V is TRBV10-3 and J is TRBJ2-5, with unresolved D. Germline V CDR1 and CDR2: ENHRY, SYGVKD. Trimming removed 0 bases from V and 4 bases from J, with 12 bases in between. This CDR3 spans 15 amino acids.

In its sample, this clone was seen a few times. The V and J genes are TRBV6-1 and TRBJ1-1; 7 bases are shared with TRBD1. Unmatched junction bases numbered 4, after V lost 2 bases and J lost 1 base. CDR1 is MNHNS and CDR2 is SASEGT in the germline V gene. This CDR3 has 15 amino acids. The CDR3 spells CASSEFYRGNTEAFF. The CDR3 DNA sequence: TGTGCCAGCAGTGAATTTTACAGGGGGAACACTGAAGCTTTCTTT.

This chain connects TRBV9 to TRBJ2-3; 10 positions match TRBD2. With V trimmed by 3 bases and J by 5 bases, 3 bases remained unmatched. This CDR3 is built from 14 residues. Germline lookup yields CDR1 SGDLS and CDR2 YYNGEE. CDR3 DNA: TGTGCCAGCAGCGCACGGACTAGCGGAGATACGCAGTATTTT. This translates into CASSARTSGDTQYF.

V usage is TRBV11-2 and J usage is TRBJ1-2, with D perhaps matching TRBD1 (5 bases). Trimming pared 2 bases from V and 3 bases from J, leaving 7 bases between. CDR3 length: 13 amino acids. From germline, CDR1 is SGHAT and CDR2 FQNNGV. CDR3 region: CASSLSGYYGYTF. CDR3 nucleotides: TGTGCCAGCAGCTTATCAGGGTACTATGGCTACACCTTC.

This clone was detected a few times. The chain links TRBV7-9 to TRBJ2-2; TRBD1 matches 7 bases. Germline V lookup: CDR1 SEHNR, CDR2 FQNEAQ (reference sequence). CDR3 length: 14 residues. J was trimmed by 6 bases and V by 5 bases; bases with no gene match: 6. The CDR3 coding sequence is TGTGCCAGCAGCACGAGGGGGCCCCCCGGGGAGCTGTTTTTT. This sequence encodes CASSTRGPPGELFF.

CDR3 sequence: CASSGGIINTGELFF. The CDR3 DNA sequence: TGTGCCAGCAGCGGGGGGATAATTAACACCGGGGAGCTGTTTTTT. The gene calls are TRBV5-4 and TRBJ2-2; TRBD2 might be the D (6 bases). The V end was cut by 4 bases, the J end by 2 bases, with 12 bases between. CDR1 is SGHNT, CDR2 YYREEE, per germline (reference sequence). CDR3 size: 15 residues.

The rearrangement links TRBV7-9 to TRBJ2-7; D may be TRBD1 (6 bases). Trimming took off 5 bases at V and 6 bases at J, with 20 bases between the two ends. This CDR3 spans 15 amino acids. Germline loops: CDR1 SEHNR, CDR2 FQNEAQ (reference sequence). CDR3 amino acids: CASSPRTGFGTEQYF. The CDR3 DNA is TGTGCCAGCAGCCCACGTACAGGGTTTGGTACCGAGCAGTACTTC. The full variable domain, rest sourced from reference TRBV7-9 and TRBJ2-7, is DTGVSQNPRHKITKRGQNVTFRCDPISEHNRLYWYRQTLGQGPEFLTYFQNEAQLEKSRLLSDRFSAERPKGSFSTLEIQRTEQGDSAMYLCASSPRTGFGTEQYFGPGTRLTVT.

The chain has TRBV5-1 and TRBJ2-1, with 9 bases fitting TRBD1. The CDR3 is 15 amino acids. The V gene end was trimmed by 0 bases and the J gene end by 10 bases; junction bases not matched to a gene: 8. The germline V gene has CDR1 SGHRS and CDR2 YFSETQ. The CDR3 bases are TGCGCCAGCAGCTTGGAGGGGACAGGGTGGTTAGAGCAGTTCTTC. As protein: CASSLEGTGWLEQFF.

The rearrangement uses TRBV7-6 and TRBJ1-6, with 9 positions matching TRBD1. There are 15 residues in the CDR3. V lost 5 bases and J lost 7; bases outside the gene matches: 6. Looked up from germline, CDR1 is SGHVS and CDR2 is FNYEAQ. The CDR3 bases are TGTGCCAGCAGCCAACAGGGACAGGGAAATTCACCCCTCCACTTT. It codes for CASSQQGQGNSPLHF.

The rearrangement links TRBV2 to TRBJ1-5; TRBD1 matches 9 bases. The CDR3 loop spans 17 amino acids. Germline CDR1 SNHLY, CDR2 FYNNEI. Trimming cost V 6 bases and J 3 bases; bases outside gene matches: 12. The CDR3 sequence: CASRHGQGRADNQPQHF. CDR3 nucleotide sequence: TGTGCCAGCAGGCACGGACAGGGGAGGGCGGACAATCAGCCCCAGCATTTT.

The chain couples TRBV5-1 to TRBJ2-1; 13 bases map to TRBD2. V lost 0 bases, J lost 7 bases, and 1 base stayed unmatched. The CDR3 covers 15 residues. CDR1 and CDR2 (germline): SGHRS, YFSETQ. The CDR3 DNA reads TGCGCCAGCAGCTTGGAACTAGCGGGGGGGAATGAGCAGTTCTTC. It specifies CASSLELAGGNEQFF.

The sample holds a few counts of this clone. V usage is TRBV6-1 and J usage is TRBJ2-1, with TRBD1 matching 7 bases. With V trimmed by 4 bases and J by 2 bases, 5 bases remained unmatched. Per the germline V gene, CDR1 is MNHNS and CDR2 is SASEGT. The length of the CDR3 is 15 residues. CDR3 DNA: TGTGCCAGCAGTGGAACCGGGACAGCCTACAATGAGCAGTTCTTC. Its protein is CASSGTGTAYNEQFF.

The chain employs TRBV6-5 and TRBJ1-1; D is ambiguous. The ends were cut back, 6 bases at V and 0 bases at J, with 14 bases in the middle. Germline V CDR1 and CDR2: MNHEY, SVGAGI. This CDR3 is built from 15 residues. This CDR3 is CASRTSLDLNTEAFF. For the CDR3, the DNA is TGTGCCAGCAGAACTAGTCTGGATCTGAACACTGAAGCTTTCTTT.